The T cell receptor beta chain under discussion was sequenced for a study of shared clonotypes between healthy human individuals. Study background: CD8 memory received one plate per donor, CD8 naive two, CD4 memory three and CD4 naive three.

The method was immunoSEQ multiplex PCR; TCRdb's version includes in-frame clones alone and lacks a portion of them. The table lists about 600,000 clones, less than 98% of them singletons, with 0.057% in the top ten. Per germline, CDR1 SGHRS and CDR2 YFSETQ. The CDR3 covers 14 residues. V lost 2 bases and J 7 bases, leaving 12 bases between the germline ends. This TCR was sampled from a woman aged 25-40 years in good health. This chain links TRBV5-1 with TRBJ1-4, with a possible D match to TRBD1 (6 bases). Source material: naive CD4+ T cells sorted from blood. The subset: CD45RA+ positively selected. CDR3 residues: CASSLRTAGEKLFF. Here the CDR3 DNA reads TGCGCCAGCAGCTTAAGGACAGCGGGTGAAAAACTGTTTTTT.